Following are 3 T cell receptor beta chains from one sample sequenced in a study of blood T cell repertoires in COVID-19. Repertoires were generated with immunoSEQ multiplex PCR, while TCRdb's copy carries only in-frame clones and drops some. This table has roughly 380,000 clones, approximately 90% appearing once. Sequencing was carried out using peripheral blood. The receptors were gathered from a woman aged 40 to 49 with COVID-19, enrolled during active disease.

This chain links TRBV6-1 with TRBJ2-3; the match to TRBD2 covers 10 bases. In germline, CDR1 is MNHNS, CDR2 SASEGT. There are 18 residues in the CDR3. V lost 3 bases to trimming and J lost 0 bases; unmatched junction nucleotides: 9. Here the CDR3 DNA reads TGTGCCAGCAGTGACCGAGCGGGAGGGATTCCTAGCACAGATACGCAGTATTTT. Encoded protein: CASSDRAGGIPSTDTQYF.

Remarks on this clone: A read error may produce the germline difference seen at one junction end. This sequence joins TRBV6-2 or TRBV6-3 and TRBJ1-2, with D unclear. Germline V gene data show CDR1 as MNHEY and CDR2 as SVGEGT. The CDR3 totals 18 residues. The CDR3 region has the DNA TGTGCCAGCAGTCACTCCTCCCGTGGAGGGCTTACTAACTATGGCTACACCTTC. Translated: CASSHSSRGGLTNYGYTF.

The chain carries TRBV28 and TRBJ1-6; TRBD1 matches 7 bases. CDR3 length: 15 residues. Germline V lookup: CDR1 MDHEN, CDR2 SYDVKM. Trimming at V came to 3 bases and at J to 7 bases, leaving 6 bases not matched to a gene. The DNA of the CDR3 is TGTGCCAGCAGTTTGTTGGGGACAGAAAATTCACCCCTCCACTTT. Its protein product is CASSLLGTENSPLHF. The full variable domain, with the rest looked up from reference TRBV28 and TRBJ1-6, is DVKVTQSSRYLVKRTGEKVFLECVQDMDHENMFWYRQDPGLGLRLIYFSYDVKMKEKGDIPEGYSVSREKKERFSLILESASTNQTSMYLCASSLLGTENSPLHFGNGTRLTVT.